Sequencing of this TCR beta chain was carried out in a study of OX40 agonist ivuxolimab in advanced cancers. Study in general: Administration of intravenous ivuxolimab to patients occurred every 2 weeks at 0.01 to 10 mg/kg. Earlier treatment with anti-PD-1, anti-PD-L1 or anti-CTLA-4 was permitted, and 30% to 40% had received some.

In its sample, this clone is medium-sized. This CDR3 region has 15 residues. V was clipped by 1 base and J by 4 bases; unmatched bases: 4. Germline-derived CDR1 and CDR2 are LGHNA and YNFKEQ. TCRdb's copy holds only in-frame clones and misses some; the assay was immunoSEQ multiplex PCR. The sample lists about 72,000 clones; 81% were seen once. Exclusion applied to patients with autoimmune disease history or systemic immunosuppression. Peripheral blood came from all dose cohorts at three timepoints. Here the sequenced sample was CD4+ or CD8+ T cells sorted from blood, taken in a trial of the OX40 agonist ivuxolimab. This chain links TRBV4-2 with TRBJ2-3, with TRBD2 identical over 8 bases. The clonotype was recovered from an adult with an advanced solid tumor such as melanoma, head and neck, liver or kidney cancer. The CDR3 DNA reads TGTGCCAGCAGCCAAGGAGCCGGGGGGGCAGATACGCAGTATTTT. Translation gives CASSQGAGGADTQYF.